Sequencing of this T cell receptor beta chain was carried out in a study of PD-1 blockade in classical Hodgkin lymphoma. Exposure to brentuximab vedotin varied, and each patient had relapsed following autologous stem cell transplantation. Best responses included complete response and partial response; otherwise, the best response was progressive disease. The method was immunoSEQ multiplex PCR; TCRdb's version includes in-frame clones alone and lacks a portion of them. In the table there are approximately 15,000 clones, roughly 87% of which are singletons. This clone occurred once. This sequence originates from a human donor with classical Hodgkin lymphoma. The source material was peripheral blood mononuclear cells (PBMCs), sampled before the second cycle of nivolumab.

CDR3 sequence reads: CASSQGLAGARSTDTQYF. In DNA form, the CDR3 reads TGCGCCAGCAGCCAAGGGCTAGCGGGGGCCAGGAGCACAGATACGCAGTATTTT. The chain employs TRBV4-3 and TRBJ2-3; 10 bases map to TRBD2. The CDR3 runs 18 residues. V dropped 1 base and J dropped 0; count of bases not matched to a gene: 7. Germline V gene data show CDR1 as LGHNA and CDR2 as YSLEER.